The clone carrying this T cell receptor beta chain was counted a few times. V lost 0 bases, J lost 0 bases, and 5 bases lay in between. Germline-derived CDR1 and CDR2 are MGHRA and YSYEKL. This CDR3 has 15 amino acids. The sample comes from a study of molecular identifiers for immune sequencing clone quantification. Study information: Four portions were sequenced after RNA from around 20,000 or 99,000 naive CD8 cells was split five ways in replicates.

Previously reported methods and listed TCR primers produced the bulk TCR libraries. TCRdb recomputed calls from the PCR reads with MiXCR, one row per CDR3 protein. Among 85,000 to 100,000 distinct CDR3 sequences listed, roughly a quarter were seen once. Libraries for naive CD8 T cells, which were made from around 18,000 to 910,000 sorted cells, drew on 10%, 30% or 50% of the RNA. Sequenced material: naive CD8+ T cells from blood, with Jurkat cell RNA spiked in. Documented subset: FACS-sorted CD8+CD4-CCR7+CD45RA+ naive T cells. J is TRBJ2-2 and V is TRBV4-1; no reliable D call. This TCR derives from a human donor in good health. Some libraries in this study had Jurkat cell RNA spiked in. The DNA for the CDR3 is TGCGCCAGCAGCCAAGATGTACCGAACACCGGGGAGCTGTTTTTT. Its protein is CASSQDVPNTGELFF.